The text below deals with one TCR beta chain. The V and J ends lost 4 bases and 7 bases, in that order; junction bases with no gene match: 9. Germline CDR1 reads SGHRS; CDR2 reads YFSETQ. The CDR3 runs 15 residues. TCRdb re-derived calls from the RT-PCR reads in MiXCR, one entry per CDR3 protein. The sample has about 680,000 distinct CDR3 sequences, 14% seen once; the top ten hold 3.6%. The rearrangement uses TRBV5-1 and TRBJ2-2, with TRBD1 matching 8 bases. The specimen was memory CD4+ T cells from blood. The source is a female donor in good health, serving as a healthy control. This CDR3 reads CASSGRQGADGELFF. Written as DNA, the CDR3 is TGCGCCAGCAGCGGCCGTCAGGGGGCGGACGGGGAGCTGTTTTTT.